This passage covers 17 T cell receptor beta chains from one sample sequenced in a study of blood T cells in healthy people across ages. The authors ran a second PCR of 7 to 11 cycles using a sample-barcoded 5' primer and a J-beta primer mix. TCRdb re-called the 5' RACE reads through MiXCR, storing one row per CDR3 protein. The table has 650,000 or so distinct CDR3 sequences, approximately 52% seen once; the top ten hold about 13%. Material for sequencing was blood. The origin of the receptors is a woman of 80 years or more in good health.

This clonotype has a count of ten or more. This chain uses TRBV7-3 with TRBJ1-1, with 8 bases that match TRBD1. The germline CDR1 and CDR2 sequences are SGHTA and FQGTGA. J lost 2 bases, V lost 6 bases, and 2 bases had no gene match. The CDR3 loop spans 13 amino acids. CDR3 coding DNA: TGTGCCAGCAGTCAGGGGGCCAACACTGAAGCTTTCTTT. Encoded protein: CASSQGANTEAFF.

V gene TRBV20-1 combines with J gene TRBJ1-1; TRBD1 agrees at 8 bases. V lost 5 bases, J lost 7 bases, and 12 bases stayed unmatched. Germline V gene data show CDR1 as DFQATT and CDR2 as SNEGSKA (reference sequence). This CDR3 contains 14 residues. CDR3 bases: TGCAGTGCTGCTCCCGGGACAGGTGGGATTGAAGCTTTCTTT. Its translation is CSAAPGTGGIEAFF.

The chain links TRBV27 to TRBJ2-7; 8 nucleotides align to TRBD1. Losses at the gene ends were 0 bases for V and 2 bases for J; bases not matched to a gene: 6. The CDR3 runs 16 residues. Germline V gene sequence: CDR1 MNHEY, CDR2 SMNVEV (reference sequence). The CDR3 spells CASSLSEDRVPYEQYF. As DNA, the CDR3 is TGTGCCAGCAGTTTATCGGAGGACAGGGTTCCCTACGAGCAGTACTTC.

A word on this clonotype: A single base separates this from a much larger clone, so it may be a read error. This chain links TRBV27 with TRBJ2-1; 13 bases are a match to TRBD2. The end of the DNA fits TRBJ2-7 better, so the J call may be wrong. The germline V gene has CDR1 MNHEY and CDR2 SMNVEV (reference sequence). CDR3 length equals 17 residues. The CDR3 reads CASSLRTSGSSYNEQYF. The DNA of the CDR3 is TGTGCCAGCAGTTTACGGACTAGCGGGAGCTCCTACAATGAGCAGTACTTC.

V and J are TRBV6-7 and TRBJ1-1; perhaps TRBD1 as D (5 bases). TRBV6-7 falls under the ORF class, with uncertain function. Deletions cut 6 bases from V and 0 bases from J, with 11 bases between. There are 14 residues in the CDR3. CDR3 in amino acids: CASRLTDMNTEAFF. CDR3 coding DNA: TGTGCCAGCAGGCTGACAGACATGAACACTGAAGCTTTCTTT.

The J gene is TRBJ2-5, the V gene TRBV29-1; possibly TRBD2 for D (6 bases). The last part of the DNA fits TRBJ2-7 better; the J call may be wrong. Germline lookup yields CDR1 SQVTM and CDR2 ANQGSEA. The CDR3 length is 13 residues. The CDR3 is CSVEGTGLSEQYF. The CDR3 coding sequence is TGCAGCGTTGAGGGGACTGGGCTATCCGAGCAGTACTTC.

In its sample, this clonotype was seen once. The J gene is TRBJ1-4, the V gene TRBV20-1; TRBD1 matches 8 bases. The V and J ends lost 4 bases and 7 bases, in that order; junction bases with no gene match: 5. Germline-derived CDR1 and CDR2 are DFQATT and SNEGSKA (reference sequence). CDR3 length: 13 residues. In DNA form, the CDR3 reads TGCAGTGCTACGGGACAGGAACTTGAAAAACTGTTTTTT. Translated, it gives CSATGQELEKLFF.

This clonotype was found many times. The rearrangement uses TRBV6-6 and TRBJ2-1; 7 bases map to TRBD2. Losses at the gene ends were 4 bases for V and 9 bases for J; bases not matched to a gene: 12. CDR1 MNHNY and CDR2 SVGAGI come from the germline V gene (reference sequence). The CDR3 length is 15 residues. DNA for the CDR3: TGTGCCAGCAGTTGGATGCCGGGGGGAGGCGGTGAGCAGTTCTTC. It is translated as CASSWMPGGGGEQFF.

Ten or more counts support this clonotype. V gene TRBV29-1 combines with J gene TRBJ2-1, with unresolved D. Trimming took off 4 bases at V and 5 bases at J, with 12 bases between the two ends. CDR1 SQVTM and CDR2 ANQGSEA come from the germline V gene. This CDR3 region has 13 residues. The CDR3 bases are TGCAGCGTTGCCCGGGCCAACAACAATGAGCAGTTCTTC. Translation gives CSVARANNNEQFF.

Worth noting for this clonotype: This clone may be a read error of a much larger clone one base away. This chain connects TRBV7-2 to TRBJ2-3; D remains unclear. V was shortened by 0 bases and J by 0 bases, with 16 bases between the two germline ends. The CDR3 has 18 amino acids. CDR1 and CDR2 (germline): SGHTA, FQGNSA. The CDR3 region has the DNA TGTGCCAGCAGCTTAGCCCGGAACAGCCTTTCTAGCACAGATACGCAGTATTTT. The encoded protein is CASSLARNSLSSTDTQYF. Full variable domain (missing parts from reference TRBV7-2 and TRBJ2-3): GAGVSQSPSNKVTEKGKDVELRCDPISGHTALYWYRQSLGQGLEFLIYFQGNSAPDKSGLPSDRFSAERTGGSVSTLTIQRTQQEDSAVYLCASSLARNSLSSTDTQYFGPGTRLTVL.

V gene TRBV18 combines with J gene TRBJ2-1, with no clear D. This CDR3 is 15 amino acids long. Deletions cut 3 bases from V and 9 bases from J, with 18 bases between. CDR1 is KGHSH, CDR2 LQKENI, per germline. CDR3 protein: CASSPDRVSGGEQFF. The CDR3 region has the DNA TGTGCCAGCTCACCCGATCGGGTCTCTGGCGGTGAGCAGTTCTTC.

In its sample, this clonotype was seen many times. The rearrangement uses TRBV29-1 and TRBJ1-5; unclear D gene. V shed 0 bases and J shed 4 bases, with 7 bases lying between them. The CDR3 has 13 residues. Germline V gene data show CDR1 as SQVTM and CDR2 as ANQGSEA. In DNA, the CDR3 is TGCAGCGTTGAAGAAGACCCTAATCAGCCCCAGCATTTT. As protein: CSVEEDPNQPQHF. The full variable domain, rest sourced from reference TRBV29-1 and TRBJ1-5, is SAVISQKPSRDICQRGTSLTIQCQVDSQVTMMFWYRQQPGQSLTLIATANQGSEATYESGFVIDKFPISRPNLTFSTLTVSNMSPEDSSIYLCSVEEDPNQPQHFGDGTRLSIL.

In its sample, this clonotype was seen many times. A much larger clonotype is one base distant, so this may be a read error. J is TRBJ2-1 and V is TRBV5-1; D is possibly TRBD2 (6 bases). TRBJ2-7 matches the DNA end more closely, so the J call is doubtful. CDR1 SGHRS and CDR2 YFSETQ come from the germline V gene. The CDR3 spans 18 residues. The CDR3 coding sequence is TGCGCCAGCAGCTTGGGGGGGACTTCGGGGAGCTCCTACAATGAGCAGTACTTC. Translating it yields CASSLGGTSGSSYNEQYF.

This clonotype occurred many times. This chain links TRBV10-1 with TRBJ2-5; 8 bases map to TRBD2. This CDR3 is 12 amino acids long. J gave up 11 bases and V 8 bases, and 10 bases lay outside the gene matches. CDR1 WNHNN and CDR2 SYGVQD come from the germline V gene (reference sequence). This CDR3 reads CASSGGLVAQYF. CDR3 DNA: TGCGCCAGCTCGGGGGGACTAGTCGCGCAGTACTTC.

This clonotype was found a few times. The chain couples TRBV27 to TRBJ2-2, with D unresolved. The germline V gene encodes CDR1 MNHEY and CDR2 SMNVEV (reference sequence). V dropped 2 bases and J dropped 6 bases, with 10 bases sitting between them. This CDR3 contains 14 residues. CDR3 sequence reads: CASSLGIGPGELFF. CDR3 in DNA: TGTGCCAGCAGTTTAGGAATAGGGCCCGGGGAGCTGTTTTTT.

This clonotype was counted at least ten times. The chain carries TRBV29-1 and TRBJ2-6; D unclear. This CDR3 spans 13 amino acids. Germline V gene sequence: CDR1 SQVTM, CDR2 ANQGSEA. Trimming removed 2 bases from V and 1 base from J, with 3 bases in between. CDR3 in DNA: TGCAGCGTTGAAAAATCTGGGGCCAACGTCCTGACTTTC. Protein: CSVEKSGANVLTF.

The chain couples TRBV7-9 to TRBJ1-3; unclear D gene. Trimming removed 1 base at V and 2 bases at J, with 6 bases between. This CDR3 is built from 14 residues. Germline CDR1 is SEHNR and CDR2 is FQNEAQ (reference sequence). CDR3 loop: CASSLVTPGNTIYF. CDR3 nucleotides: TGTGCCAGCAGCTTAGTCACTCCTGGAAACACCATATATTTT.